These T cell receptor beta chains were read from a single sample in a study of T cell repertoires in cytomegalovirus infection. TCRdb re-called the reads through MiXCR, storing one row per CDR3 protein. The sample yields 310,000 or so distinct CDR3 sequences, around 25% seen once. The sequenced material came from PBMCs. Source of these receptors: a human donor in good health (CMV status not recorded). Some clones in this sample may be carry-over from other donors' samples. The CDR3 runs from the conserved cysteine through the conserved F or W. The order of the fields is V gene, J gene, D gene, clone size, CDR3 protein, CDR3 DNA. D genes are given only for firm matches. Clone size, where shown, is once, few, many, or a class for clones that have expanded.

TRBV28	TRBJ1-1	NA	many	CASSSGFRGVNTEAFF	TGTGCCAGCAGCTCAGGGTTTCGGGGGGTGAACACTGAAGCTTTCTTT
TRBV30	TRBJ2-1	TRBD2	NA	CGFLSGGAREQFF	TGTGGTTTCCTTAGCGGGGGGGCCCGGGAGCAGTTCTTC
TRBV20-1	TRBJ1-2	NA	NA	CSASPRGAGNYGYTF	TGCAGTGCTAGCCCCCGAGGGGCTGGTAACTATGGCTACACCTTC
TRBV14	TRBJ2-5	NA	NA	CASSQDDRPKWTQYF	TGTGCCAGCAGCCAAGACGACAGACCTAAGTGGACCCAGTACTTC
TRBV6-5	TRBJ1-2	TRBD1	few	CASSYARGRGLRQSGYTF	TGTGCCAGCAGTTACGCCCGGGGCAGGGGGCTGAGGCAGAGTGGCTACACCTTC
TRBV24-1	TRBJ1-1	NA	NA	CATSDPQGMNTEAFF	TGTGCCACCAGTGATCCTCAGGGGATGAACACTGAAGCTTTCTTT
TRBV7-2	TRBJ2-1	TRBD2	many	CASSLKLAAYNEQFF	TGTGCCAGCAGCTTAAAGCTAGCGGCCTACAATGAGCAGTTCTTC
TRBV3-1	TRBJ2-7	NA	NA	CASSQVQTSYEQYF	TGTGCCAGCAGCCAAGTTCAAACCTCCTACGAGCAGTACTTC
TRBV7-1	TRBJ2-3	NA	NA	CASSPRGASTETQYF	TGTGCCAGCAGCCCTCGTGGAGCTAGCACAGAAACGCAGTATTTT
TRBV11-2	TRBJ2-4	TRBD1	NA	CASSPRGLSKNIQYF	TGTGCCAGCAGCCCCAGGGGGTTAAGCAAAAACATTCAGTACTTC
TRBV2	TRBJ2-3	TRBD1	NA	CASSPRDRGVTDTQYF	TGTGCCAGCAGTCCCAGAGACAGGGGAGTGACAGATACGCAGTATTTT
TRBV4-1	TRBJ1-5	NA	few	CASSQGPSWPQHF	TGCGCCAGCAGCCAAGGCCCCTCGTGGCCCCAGCATTTT
TRBV9	TRBJ2-5	NA	few	CASSQIGGGRAETQYF	TGTGCCAGCAGCCAAATTGGGGGGGGCAGGGCGGAGACCCAGTACTTC
TRBV7-8	TRBJ1-1	TRBD1	few	CASSLDRLTEAFF	TGTGCCAGCAGCTTGGACAGGCTCACTGAAGCTTTCTTT
TRBV7-2	TRBJ2-3	NA	many	CASSPRDGLTQYF	TGTGCCAGCAGCCCCCGGGACGGACTTACGCAGTATTTT
TRBV5-1	TRBJ2-7	NA	NA	CASSLAGRMYEQYF	TGCGCCAGCAGCTTGGCAGGGAGGATGTACGAGCAGTACTTC
TRBV7-9	TRBJ2-3	NA	many	CASSKDGGDTQYF	TGTGCCAGCAGCAAGGACGGTGGGGATACGCAGTATTTT
TRBV5-1	TRBJ2-3	NA	NA	CASSTEGQTQYF	TGCGCCAGCAGCACGGAGGGTCAAACGCAGTATTTT
TRBV2	TRBJ2-7	NA	NA	CASSELLYEQYF	TGTGCCAGCAGTGAATTACTATACGAGCAGTACTTC
TRBV14	TRBJ2-1	TRBD2	NA	CASSQEASGWYNEQFF	TGTGCCAGCAGCCAAGAGGCTAGCGGGTGGTACAATGAGCAGTTCTTC
TRBV24-1	TRBJ2-7	NA	NA	CATSDLVNEQYF	TGTGCCACCAGTGACCTGGTAAACGAGCAGTACTTC
TRBV7-9	TRBJ1-5	NA	few	CASSFGPGRQPQHF	TGTGCCAGCAGCTTCGGCCCGGGCCGTCAGCCCCAGCATTTT
TRBV3-1	TRBJ1-5	TRBD1	once	CASSQEGQGKDQPQHF	TGTGCCAGCAGCCAAGAGGGACAGGGGAAGGATCAGCCCCAGCATTTT
TRBV14	TRBJ1-2	NA	few	CASSQHRNYGYTF	TGTGCCAGCAGCCAACATCGGAACTATGGCTACACCTTC
TRBV6-6	TRBJ2-7	TRBD1	NA	CASRSRGQGSYEQYF	TGTGCCAGCAGATCGAGGGGACAGGGATCCTACGAGCAGTACTTC
TRBV20-1	TRBJ2-7	NA	NA	CSAAGDSTYEQYF	TGCAGTGCGGCGGGTGACTCGACCTACGAGCAGTACTTC
TRBV12-3/TRBV12-4	TRBJ1-6	TRBD1	NA	CASSPGQHNSPLHF	TGTGCCAGCAGCCCGGGACAGCATAATTCACCCCTCCACTTT
TRBV19	TRBJ2-7	TRBD1	NA	CASSRGQGLSF	TGTGCCAGTAGTAGAGGACAGGGGTTATCCTTC
TRBV2	TRBJ2-2	TRBD2	few	CASSAVSGSTGELFF	TGTGCCAGCAGTGCGGTTAGCGGGAGCACCGGGGAGCTGTTTTTT
TRBV27	TRBJ2-3	TRBD2	many	CASSLLAGGPDTQYF	TGTGCCAGCAGTTTATTAGCGGGAGGGCCAGATACGCAGTATTTT
TRBV19	TRBJ1-4	NA	NA	CASSDIATNEKLFF	TGTGCCAGTAGTGACATTGCAACTAATGAAAAACTGTTTTTT
TRBV28	TRBJ2-5	NA	NA	CASSLPLGIGETQYF	TGTGCCAGCAGTTTACCCCTGGGGATAGGAGAGACCCAGTACTTC